This passage covers 28 T cell receptor beta chains from one sample sequenced in a study of T cell responses to AZD1222 COVID-19 vaccine. TCRdb's table, derived via immunoSEQ multiplex PCR, lists solely in-frame clones and lacks some. Of about 130,000 clones in the sample, over 85% were seen once. Sequencing was performed on peripheral blood, taken 28 days after the second AZD1222 dose. These receptors all stem from an adult who received the AZD1222 COVID-19 vaccine.

The chain has TRBV7-9 and TRBJ1-4; D gene uncertain. Trimming removed 7 bases at V and 6 bases at J, with 18 bases between. This CDR3 has 15 residues. From germline, CDR1 is SEHNR and CDR2 FQNEAQ (reference sequence). CDR3 DNA sequence: TGTGCCAGCACCTCGATCGTGAGGGAAGATGAAAAACTGTTTTTT. The encoded protein is CASTSIVREDEKLFF.

The genes are TRBV29-1 and TRBJ1-2; 10 positions match TRBD1. CDR3 size: 17 residues. The germline V gene has CDR1 SQVTM and CDR2 ANQGSEA. The trim removed 3 bases at V and 4 bases at J, leaving 14 bases unmatched. CDR3 region: CSVDLPTGGPQIYGYTF. The CDR3 bases are TGCAGCGTTGACCTCCCGACAGGGGGCCCCCAGATCTATGGCTACACCTTC.

The DNA of the CDR3 is TGCGCCAGCGCCTCCCCCGGGGGCAAGGAAGGCGATCAGCCCCAGCATTTT. This gives the protein CASASPGGKEGDQPQHF. The chain is built from TRBV4-1 and TRBJ1-5, with D maybe TRBD1 (6 bases). The CDR3 has 17 residues. The germline V and J ends were trimmed by 8 bases and 5 bases, with 25 bases remaining between them. Germline loops: CDR1 MGHRA, CDR2 YSYEKL.

This clone was observed once. The chain has TRBV28 and TRBJ1-1, with unresolved D. CDR3 size: 15 residues. The V gene's germline CDR1 is MDHEN and CDR2 SYDVKM. V was clipped by 2 bases and J by 0 bases, with 10 bases between them. This CDR3 is CASSLVGIMNTEAFF. CDR3 DNA: TGTGCCAGCAGTTTAGTGGGCATTATGAACACTGAAGCTTTCTTT.

This rearrangement joins TRBV14 to TRBJ1-1, with D perhaps matching TRBD1 (6 bases). The V end was cut by 1 base, the J end by 11 bases, with 20 bases between. CDR3 size: 15 residues. The germline gives CDR1 SGHDN, CDR2 FVKESK. The CDR3 bases are TGTGCCAGCAGCCAAGTTGGCAGGGGCCTGCCGGGGGCTTTCTTT. Protein sequence: CASSQVGRGLPGAFF.

The chain uses TRBV11-2 and TRBJ1-5; D unclear. V shed 4 bases and J shed 4 bases, with 8 bases lying between them. The CDR3 spans 13 residues. Germline V lookup: CDR1 SGHAT, CDR2 FQNNGV. CDR3 sequence: CASSSQYNQPQHF. The CDR3 coding sequence is TGTGCCAGCAGCTCTCAGTATAATCAGCCCCAGCATTTT.

The rearrangement links TRBV28 to TRBJ2-3; the match to TRBD1 covers 7 bases. The CDR3 covers 17 residues. Germline V gives CDR1 MDHEN, CDR2 SYDVKM. V lost 4 bases and J lost 4; bases outside the gene matches: 14. The CDR3 nucleotides are TGTGCCAGCAGTTCCCGCCGAGGGGGCAATGAGGCAGATACGCAGTATTTT. This encodes CASSSRRGGNEADTQYF.

The gene calls are TRBV27 and TRBJ1-1, with D possibly TRBD1 on 6 matching bases. Germline assignment: CDR1 MNHEY and CDR2 SMNVEV (reference sequence). The length of the CDR3 is 15 residues. V lost 3 bases, J lost 0 bases, and 11 bases lay in between. This chain's CDR3 is CASSFTGTMNTEAFF. The DNA for the CDR3 is TGTGCCAGCAGTTTCACCGGGACAATGAACACTGAAGCTTTCTTT.

This sequence joins TRBV5-1 and TRBJ1-1; tentatively, D is TRBD1 (6 bases). This CDR3 is built from 16 residues. The germline V and J ends were trimmed by 0 bases and 2 bases, with 14 bases remaining between them. The germline gives CDR1 SGHRS, CDR2 YFSETQ. The CDR3 DNA follows: TGCGCCAGCAGCTTGGGGGACACGATCAAAAACACTGAAGCTTTCTTT. This codes for CASSLGDTIKNTEAFF.

The chain couples TRBV10-3 to TRBJ1-6; 8 positions agree with TRBD1. The V gene's germline CDR1 is ENHRY and CDR2 SYGVKD. The CDR3 contains 16 residues. Trimming removed 4 bases from V and 6 bases from J; junction bases left unmatched: 8. CDR3 region: CAISGKAGGFNSPLHF. CDR3 DNA sequence: TGTGCCATCAGTGGAAAGGCAGGGGGCTTTAATTCACCCCTCCACTTT.

The chain joins TRBV28 to TRBJ2-3; tentatively, D is TRBD1 (5 bases). This CDR3 is built from 18 residues. The germline CDR1 and CDR2 sequences are MDHEN and SYDVKM. Trimming left V 3 bases short and J 0 bases short, with 19 bases between. CDR3 amino acids: CASSLSGVRGWSTDTQYF. Here the CDR3 DNA reads TGTGCCAGCAGTTTGAGTGGGGTTAGGGGATGGAGCACAGATACGCAGTATTTT.

J is TRBJ1-6 and V is TRBV6-6, with 9 bases lining up with TRBD1. CDR3 length: 18 residues. CDR1 is MNHNY, CDR2 SVGAGI, per germline (reference sequence). V shed 5 bases, J shed 6 bases, and the junction held 14 bases outside the gene matches. Here the CDR3 DNA reads TGTGCCAGCAGTCGAACGGGACAGGGTGTGGGTAGTAATTCACCCCTCCACTTT. This translates into CASSRTGQGVGSNSPLHF.

The chain employs TRBV27 and TRBJ1-1; 8 bases map to TRBD1. This CDR3 spans 12 amino acids. V dropped 8 bases and J dropped 4; count of bases not matched to a gene: 3. Germline V lookup: CDR1 MNHEY, CDR2 SMNVEV (reference sequence). CDR3 DNA: TGTGCCAGCGGCAGGGGGCGCACTGAAGCTTTCTTT. Translating gives CASGRGRTEAFF.

The chain links TRBV6-5 to TRBJ1-1; possibly TRBD1 for D (6 bases). CDR3 length equals 16 residues. CDR1 and CDR2 (germline): MNHEY, SVGAGI. V was pared by 2 bases and J by 5 bases, with 18 bases between. CDR3 in amino acids: CASSYRDNLLETEAFF. The CDR3, as DNA: TGTGCCAGCAGTTACCGGGACAATCTCTTAGAGACTGAAGCTTTCTTT.

The genes are TRBV5-1 and TRBJ2-7; D uncertain. CDR1 is SGHRS and CDR2 is YFSETQ in the germline V gene. Trimming removed 4 bases from V and 1 base from J, with 9 bases in between. This CDR3 comprises 13 residues. CDR3 sequence: CASSPRQSYEQYF. CDR3 nucleotide sequence: TGCGCCAGCAGCCCGAGACAATCCTACGAGCAGTACTTC.

V gene TRBV29-1 combines with J gene TRBJ1-3, with no clear D. Germline V CDR1 and CDR2: SQVTM, ANQGSEA. V lost 5 bases and J lost 2, with 16 bases in between. The CDR3 runs to 15 residues. CDR3 sequence (DNA): TGCAGCGTTAAGATCAACCCCGATGCTGGAAACACCATATATTTT. Translation gives CSVKINPDAGNTIYF.

The chain uses TRBV4-1 and TRBJ2-3; D may be TRBD1 or TRBD2 (6 bases each). Trimming pared 1 base from V and 0 bases from J, leaving 14 bases between. The CDR3 length is 17 residues. Germline lookup yields CDR1 MGHRA and CDR2 YSYEKL. The CDR3 protein is CASSQVPAGHSTDTQYF. The CDR3 nucleotides are TGCGCCAGCAGCCAAGTCCCTGCGGGACACAGCACAGATACGCAGTATTTT.

The J gene is TRBJ2-4, the V gene TRBV7-9; D not resolved. Looked up from germline, CDR1 is SEHNR and CDR2 is FQNEAQ (reference sequence). V lost 3 bases, J lost 7 bases, and 10 bases lay in between. The CDR3 covers 13 residues. CDR3 sequence (DNA): TGTGCCAGCAGCTTTCTCGGATCTAACATTCAGTACTTC. Its protein is CASSFLGSNIQYF.

This sequence joins TRBV9 and TRBJ1-1, with D uncertain. With 0 bases removed from V and 4 bases from J, the gap between germline ends came to 7 bases. The CDR3 length is 13 residues. The germline CDR1 and CDR2 sequences are SGDLS and YYNGEE. CDR3 loop: CASSVDGSTEAFF. DNA for the CDR3: TGTGCCAGCAGCGTAGATGGGAGCACTGAAGCTTTCTTT.

The chain combines TRBV28 with TRBJ2-2; possible D gene TRBD1, 6 bases. Germline V lookup: CDR1 MDHEN, CDR2 SYDVKM. This CDR3 is built from 13 residues. Trimming pared 6 bases from V and 4 bases from J, leaving 9 bases between. The CDR3 nucleotides read TGTGCCAGCAGCCGGACAGCCACCGGGGAGCTGTTTTTT. Encoded protein: CASSRTATGELFF.

The V call is TRBV7-2, the J call TRBJ2-3; D unclear. The CDR3 contains 14 residues. Germline V gives CDR1 SGHTA, CDR2 FQGNSA. V lost 0 bases and J lost 6, with 10 bases in between. The CDR3 nucleotides read TGTGCCAGCAGCTTAGCTTCCGGTCAGGATACGCAGTATTTT. Protein sequence: CASSLASGQDTQYF.

The chain has TRBV2 and TRBJ2-2; no definite D call. Germline assignment: CDR1 SNHLY and CDR2 FYNNEI. CDR3 size: 13 residues. The germline V and J ends were trimmed by 3 bases and 7 bases, with 9 bases remaining between them. The CDR3 region is CASSDLGIGELFF. The CDR3, as DNA: TGTGCCAGCAGTGATCTGGGTATCGGGGAGCTGTTTTTT.

The CDR3 is CASTGTVGTEAFF. DNA of the CDR3: TGTGCCAGCACCGGGACAGTGGGCACTGAAGCTTTCTTT. V usage is TRBV2 and J usage is TRBJ1-1; 7 nucleotides agree with TRBD1. Germline values: CDR1 SNHLY, CDR2 FYNNEI. With 7 bases clipped from V and 4 bases from J, the junction kept 6 bases outside the gene matches. This CDR3 comprises 13 residues.

V is TRBV30 and J is TRBJ2-7, with D perhaps assigned TRBD1 or TRBD2 (5 bases each). Per germline, CDR1 GTSNPN and CDR2 SVGIG (reference sequence). The ends were cut back, 4 bases at V and 4 bases at J, with 17 bases in the middle. The CDR3 loop spans 14 amino acids. DNA of the CDR3: TGTGCCTGGACGCGTGGGACGGACTCTTACGAGCAGTACTTC. Residues: CAWTRGTDSYEQYF.

The CDR3 sequence is CASTLGGAQPQHF. The CDR3 nucleotides are TGTGCCAGCACCCTGGGGGGGGCTCAGCCCCAGCATTTT. The rearrangement joins TRBV7-9 to TRBJ1-5, with D perhaps matching TRBD1 (6 bases). Germline V gives CDR1 SEHNR, CDR2 FQNEAQ (reference sequence). V was clipped by 7 bases and J by 6 bases, with 13 bases between them. The CDR3 spans 13 residues.

The V and J genes are TRBV7-3 and TRBJ1-1, with no clear D. Germline CDR1 SGHTA, CDR2 FQGTGA. The CDR3 contains 14 residues. V was pared by 3 bases and J by 0 bases, with 8 bases between. The DNA for the CDR3 is TGTGCCAGCAGCTTTGGAGGAATGAACACTGAAGCTTTCTTT. Protein: CASSFGGMNTEAFF. Together with reference TRBV7-3 and TRBJ1-1, the CDR3 gives the full variable domain: GAGVSQTPSNKVTEKGKYVELRCDPISGHTALYWYRQSLGQGPEFLIYFQGTGAADDSGLPNDRFFAVRPEGSVSTLKIQRTERGDSAVYLCASSFGGMNTEAFFGQGTRLTVV.

This clone was seen only once. The V gene is TRBV7-2, the J gene TRBJ1-5; D remains unclear. Germline assignment: CDR1 SGHTA and CDR2 FQGNSA. The V end lost 0 bases, the J end lost 7 bases, and 7 bases lay between the germline ends. This CDR3 is built from 13 residues. The CDR3 here is CASSLASGQPQHF. For the CDR3, the DNA is TGTGCCAGCAGCTTAGCATCCGGCCAGCCCCAGCATTTT.

This chain uses TRBV6-1 with TRBJ1-5, with TRBD1 matching over 8 bases. V dropped 4 bases and J dropped 6; count of bases not matched to a gene: 17. The CDR3 totals 18 residues. Germline lookup yields CDR1 MNHNS and CDR2 SASEGT. CDR3 sequence (DNA): TGTGCCAGCAGTGGGACCGGGACAGGTTCCCCAGTTGTTCAGCCCCAGCATTTT. It specifies CASSGTGTGSPVVQPQHF.